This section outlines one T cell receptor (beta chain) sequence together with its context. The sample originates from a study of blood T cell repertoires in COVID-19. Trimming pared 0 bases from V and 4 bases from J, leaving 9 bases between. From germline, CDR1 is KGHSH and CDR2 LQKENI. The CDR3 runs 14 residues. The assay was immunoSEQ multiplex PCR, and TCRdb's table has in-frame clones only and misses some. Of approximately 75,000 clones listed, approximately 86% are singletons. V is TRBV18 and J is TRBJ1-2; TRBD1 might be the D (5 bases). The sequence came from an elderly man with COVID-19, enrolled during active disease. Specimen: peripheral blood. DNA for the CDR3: TGTGCCAGCTCACCACCAGCAGGGCCCTATGGCTACACCTTC. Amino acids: CASSPPAGPYGYTF.